This T cell receptor (beta chain) was sequenced in a study of T cells expressing NK-cell markers. As regards this clonotype: Its matching antigen is unknown.

General study results and limits: A few donors likewise had their CD3+CD56-NKG2C+ fraction led by these clonotypes.

What made the TCR beta cDNA was 5'RACE template switching with UMIs. TCRdb reprocessed the 5' RACE reads, with one entry per CDR3 protein and no DNA. The sample has 500,000 to 700,000 distinct CDR3 sequences. The length of the CDR3 is 14 residues. Germline V gives CDR1 SGHRS, CDR2 YFSETQ. This receptor was identified in a man younger than 35 in good health. V gene TRBV5-1 combines with J gene TRBJ2-4; TCRdb gives TRBD1 as the D gene, but with no DNA this cannot be confirmed. Sequenced material: blood T cells: a sorted CD56 or NKG2C T cell subset, CD4+ or CD8+ T cells, or bulk PBMC T cells (not recorded which). The CDR3 here is CASSLATGGDIQYF.